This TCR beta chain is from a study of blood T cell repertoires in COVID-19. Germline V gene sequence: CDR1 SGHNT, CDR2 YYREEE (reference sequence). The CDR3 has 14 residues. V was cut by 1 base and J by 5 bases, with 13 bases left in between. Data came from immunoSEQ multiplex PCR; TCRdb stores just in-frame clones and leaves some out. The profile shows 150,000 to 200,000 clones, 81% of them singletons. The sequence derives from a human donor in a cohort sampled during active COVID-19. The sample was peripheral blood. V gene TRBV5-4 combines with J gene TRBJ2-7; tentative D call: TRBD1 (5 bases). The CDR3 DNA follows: TGTGCCAGCAGCTTGCGGGCAGGGCCCAACGAGCAGTACTTC. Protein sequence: CASSLRAGPNEQYF.